This T cell receptor (beta chain) was captured by sequencing in a study of identical twins (dated by TCRdb to 2016 to 2017). Context from the whole study: To test whether fetal clonotypes persist, the study used deep sequencing on TCR alpha and beta repertoires from monozygotic twins, unrelated adults of various ages, and cord blood. Replicate twin experiments were performed at different times using different library preparation protocols to rule out contamination.

Spanning cysteine to phenylalanine, the CDR3 consists of 16 amino acids. Just CDR3 DNA is preserved here, 48 bases in frame from base 1. Clipping removes 1 base from V and 5 bases from J, with 4 as the unmatched junction base count. CDR1 and CDR2, per the germline V gene, are SGHAT and FQNNGV. Paper-wide results and their limitations: Compared with coincidental sharing between unrelated individuals, an excess of low generation-probability sequences was observed among out-of-frame TCR alpha sequences shared between twins. In beta out-of-frame sequences, excess twin sharing was weaker, because having fewer shared sequences lowered the signal-to-noise ratio. Zero-insertion analyses could be partly confounded by invariant T cells such as MAIT and iNKT, though diverse VJ usage argued against such confounding for most clonotypes. Recombination models systematically underestimated out-of-frame TCR alpha sharing in monozygotic twins but agreed with sharing between unrelated individuals. Because the same donors could not be followed over many years, conclusions were based on cross-sectional statistical analysis. Abundant cord blood beta clonotypes had fewer insertions, young adult naive repertoires showed a similar but weaker trend, and memory repertoires showed no such trend.

The library was prepared using 5' RACE. Reads for this sample came from an Illumina HiSeq 2000. A universal primer binding site was introduced by template switching, and a unique molecular identifier was present in the final cDNA, enabling accurate counting of TCR cDNA molecules. Specific primers in the conserved constant-segment region were used to synthesize first-strand cDNA for TCR alpha and beta chains. To control for contamination, every cDNA library carried two barcodes: a SMART-Mk sample barcode plus Illumina barcodes. TruSeq adapter sequences, together with Illumina sample barcodes, were added in two successive PCR steps. The TCR alpha and beta cDNA libraries were sequenced on the Illumina HiSeq platform using custom primers. The authors' pipeline ran thus. Raw reads were processed with MiGEC to extract unique molecular identifiers, and MiXCR was used to determine CDR3 positions. Recombination models were inferred per individual with the repgenHMM and IGoR tools using an EM algorithm. The tcR package in R was used for shared clonotype analysis, with sharing normalized by the product of cloneset sizes. To study raw recombination free of thymic and clonal selection effects, out-of-frame nonproductive sequences were analyzed. Using fastp at Q25 and MiXCR, TCRdb reprocessed the public reads and kept productive beta chains. Merged by CDR3 protein, the rows form single entries marked with the most common genes and DNA. TCRdb's processing, not the authors', yielded these V and J calls. The table for this sample lists 650,000 to 800,000 distinct CDR3 sequences; roughly 8% of them were counted only once. Around 0.98% of the sample goes to the ten largest clones.

This clonotype was seen a few times. No antigen is known for it. There are no base qualities to consult, and no much larger clone falls within one base. All donors were healthy Caucasians. Three pairs of female monozygotic twins, all aged about 18 to 30 years, made up the twin cohort. Peripheral blood mononuclear cells were used as the source from which RNA for TCR libraries was isolated. These records were also assigned to another study, of yellow fever vaccine responses in identical twins. Per that second paper: The T cell response to vaccination in identical twins was reported by the authors to appear partly convergent and partly personalized. In the study, vaccine-responding T cell clones were precisely tracked in identical twins.

The sample comprised PBMCs. The receptor was isolated from a woman under 30 in good health. The chain is assembled from TRBV11-2 and TRBJ2-1; 11 of the junction bases match TRBD2. The nucleotides are TGTGCCAGCAGCTTAGTAGGGACTAGCGGCCACAATGAGCAGTTCTTC. Translated, this is CASSLVGTSGHNEQFF.